This T cell receptor (beta chain) was recorded in a study of blood T cell repertoires in COVID-19. As handled by the study authors: Estimation of nucleated cell counts relied on the amplification of reference gene primers. Produced via immunoSEQ multiplex PCR; TCRdb's table is partial and in-frame only. V, J and clone size reflect that table, while D and trimming were determined from the DNA. The repertoire includes approximately 460,000 clones, about 91% of them detected once, and 0.75% to 0.9% sits in the top ten. With V trimmed by 2 bases and J by 0 bases, 8 bases remained unmatched. The CDR3 extends over 17 amino acids. Germline V gene data show CDR1 as SNHLY and CDR2 as FYNNEI. During active infection, Seattle patients enrolled and were then monitored through disease.

The source is a man younger than 35 with COVID-19, enrolled during active disease. This chain links TRBV2 with TRBJ2-3; 7 nucleotides line up with TRBD2. The sequenced sample was peripheral blood. Here the CDR3 DNA reads TGTGCCAGCAGTGAAAGGGCTAGCGGTCCTAGCACAGATACGCAGTATTTT. Translated: CASSERASGPSTDTQYF.